This T cell receptor (beta chain) derives from a study of vaccination and CD4 T cells after COVID-19 (dated by TCRdb to between 2021 and 2024). Study-wide context: SARS-CoV-2 positivity had been established in the convalescent patients by nasal swab PCR, and mild disease was recorded in roughly ten of these patients and severe disease in one. Post-COVID blood samples were collected from convalescent patients a median of approximately 100 days after diagnosis, with a range of about 35 to 161 days. In about 11 COVID-19 convalescent patients and a handful of infection-naive healthy vaccine recipients, the spike-specific CD4+ TCR repertoire before mRNA vaccination was compared with the repertoire after mRNA vaccination. Post-vaccine blood samples were obtained a median of roughly 75 days after the second vaccine dose, with a range of about 13 to 250 days. Six males and four females were included in the convalescent cohort, with two Hispanic individuals, seven Caucasians, two Asians and one multiracial person represented. Participants got two doses of the Pfizer-BioNTech BNT162b2 vaccine (n=8) or two doses of the Moderna mRNA-1273 vaccine (n=2).

As regards this clonotype: Its target antigen remains unknown. Base qualities are not at hand, and no much larger clone is one base apart.

The convalescent patients' positive SARS-CoV-2 PCR tests fell between March and December 2020, which was before the Alpha, Beta and Delta variants emerged in the United States. Ficoll-Paque Plus gradient centrifugation was used to isolate PBMCs from whole blood, and the isolated PBMCs were then either used fresh or cryopreserved at -140C. Libraries were made using PCR. The data were produced on an Illumina iSeq 100. Processing in the source paper ran as follows. Non-productive sequences were filtered out, and CDR3s that did not start with C, did not end with F or W, or were shorter than 7 amino acids were discarded. Using R version 3.6.1, CDR3 homology was evaluated through Levenshtein distances (stringdist) along with unrooted phylogenetic trees (ape). Clones were called with MiXCR by TCRdb after fastp trimmed the public reads at Q25, and only in-frame beta chains were retained. Each CDR3 protein appears once, grouped with its most common genes and DNA. None of the V and J calls come from the authors' own analysis; TCRdb made them. The sample table holds approximately 14,000 distinct CDR3 sequences, of which 69% were seen once. The ten most abundant clones make up 1% to 1.4% of the sample.

The CDR3 goes from the cysteine to the phenylalanine over 12 residues. Left in the record is the CDR3 DNA by itself, 36 bases read in frame from the first base. Cut back by 3 bases and 1 base, the V and J ends lie 3 bases apart. Here is what the overall study found, with its caveats: Of the vaccine-specific clones in convalescent patients, 304 of 307, or nearly all, reacted only to SARS-CoV-2 spike and did not cross-react with common cold coronaviruses. The median number of SARS-CoV-2-reactive clonotypes rose from under 25 after infection to 38 after vaccination, but the change was not significant. Relatively few convalescent patients were included in the study, and early timepoints after natural infection were not analyzed. Among the post-vaccine SARS-CoV-2-reactive clones in convalescent patients, a median about 87% showed up only after vaccination, which suggests vaccine-specific priming.

The specimen comprised CD4+ T cells from blood, sampled after SARS-CoV-2 vaccination. The chain employs TRBV12-3 or TRBV12-4 and TRBJ1-1; the D gene is unclear. The receptor was isolated from a human donor who had recovered from COVID-19. The CDR3 sequence is CASSFANTEAFF. The nucleotides read TGTGCCAGCAGTTTCGCGAACACTGAAGCTTTCTTT.